This passage covers 16 T cell receptor beta chains from one sample sequenced in a study of identical twins. TCRdb reprocessed the 5' RACE reads via MiXCR and lists one record per CDR3 protein. The sample has about 720,000 distinct CDR3 sequences; around a sixth are singletons. These same records also appear under a second study, on T cells expressing NK-cell markers.

The sample consisted of PBMCs. The source is a woman aged 18-29 years in good health.

This chain uses TRBV30 with TRBJ2-2; 7 positions agree with TRBD2. The V segment lost 0 bases and the J segment 6 bases; nucleotides outside the gene matches: 7. CDR1 GTSNPN and CDR2 SVGIG come from the germline V gene (reference sequence). CDR3 length: 15 amino acids. CDR3 in DNA: TGTGCCTGGAGTGTAGGTGCGGGAGATTCCGGGGAGCTGTTTTTT. Its translation is CAWSVGAGDSGELFF.

This clonotype was seen a handful of times. The V call is TRBV6-5, the J call TRBJ2-3; D is tentatively TRBD1 or TRBD2 (5 bases each). The CDR3 length is 15 residues. V was trimmed by 0 bases and J by 0 bases, leaving 7 bases between them. The germline CDR1 and CDR2 sequences are MNHEY and SVGAGI. CDR3 nucleotides: TGTGCCAGCAGTTACTCTCGGGACAGCACAGATACGCAGTATTTT. The encoded protein is CASSYSRDSTDTQYF.

The genes are TRBV6-1 and TRBJ1-5; the match to TRBD1 covers 10 bases. There are 16 residues in the CDR3. Germline-derived CDR1 and CDR2 are MNHNS and SASEGT. The junction had 8 bases not matched to a gene; V was cut back by 5 bases and J by 4 bases. DNA for the CDR3: TGTGCCAGCAGTCCGGGACAGGGGCGCGGAAATCAGCCCCAGCATTTT. Translation: CASSPGQGRGNQPQHF.

This clonotype has just a few counts. V is TRBV27 and J is TRBJ2-2; no clear D gene. This CDR3 spans 16 amino acids. CDR1 is MNHEY, CDR2 SMNVEV, per germline (reference sequence). With 2 bases removed from V and 0 bases from J, the gap between germline ends came to 10 bases. The CDR3 reads CASSLLGGTNTGELFF. CDR3 nucleotide sequence: TGTGCCAGCAGTTTACTGGGCGGCACGAACACCGGGGAGCTGTTTTTT.

This clonotype was counted a few times. The chain carries TRBV6-5 and TRBJ2-1; a possible D gene is TRBD1 (6 bases). The CDR3 extends over 17 amino acids. Germline V gene sequence: CDR1 MNHEY, CDR2 SVGAGI. V shed 2 bases and J shed 0 bases, with 14 bases lying between them. The CDR3 region has the DNA TGTGCCAGCAGTTACGGGGGCTCGGGCAGCTCCTACAATGAGCAGTTCTTC. This gives the protein CASSYGGSGSSYNEQFF.

This chain connects TRBV6-2 or TRBV6-3 to TRBJ2-5; D is undetermined. V was cut by 6 bases and J by 3 bases, with 14 bases left in between. The germline V gene encodes CDR1 MNHEY and CDR2 SVGEGT. The CDR3 sequence is 14 residues long. The CDR3 nucleotides are TGTGCCAGCAGATCCCGAGATTTTAAAGAGACCCAGTACTTC. Encoded protein: CASRSRDFKETQYF.

This chain joins TRBV11-3 and TRBJ2-2; TRBD1 aligns across 10 bases. Germline CDR1 is SGHNT and CDR2 is YENEEA. CDR3 size: 14 residues. J was trimmed by 3 bases and V by 10 bases; bases with no gene match: 5. CDR3 DNA: TGTGCCACCTCCGGGACAGGGGACACCGGGGAGCTGTTTTTT. Translation: CATSGTGDTGELFF.

This clonotype was picked up a small number of times. V and J are TRBV12-3 or TRBV12-4 and TRBJ1-1; D might be TRBD1 (6 bases). Trimming shortened V by 3 bases and J by 1 base, and 15 bases separated the two germline ends. This CDR3 contains 16 residues. In nucleotides, the CDR3 is TGTGCCAGCAGTTTTCCCAGTGGGACACCGAACACTGAAGCTTTCTTT. Protein product: CASSFPSGTPNTEAFF.

This clonotype occurred a few times. V gene TRBV7-8 combines with J gene TRBJ2-5; D may match TRBD1 or TRBD2 (5 bases each). Trimming removed 5 bases from V and 5 bases from J, with 21 bases in between. CDR1 and CDR2 (germline): SGHVS, FQNEAQ. The CDR3 runs to 16 residues. Here the CDR3 reads CASSPPNQGVAETQYF. As DNA, the CDR3 is TGTGCCAGCAGCCCCCCCAACCAGGGAGTGGCGGAGACCCAGTACTTC.

The rearrangement links TRBV6-5 to TRBJ2-1; 8 nucleotides match TRBD2. The CDR3 totals 15 residues. J gave up 5 bases and V 4 bases, and 7 bases lay outside the gene matches. The germline V gene has CDR1 MNHEY and CDR2 SVGAGI. The CDR3 bases are TGTGCCAGCAGTTCAAGGACCGGGGGGGACAATGAGCAGTTCTTC. This encodes CASSSRTGGDNEQFF.

This clonotype was counted a few times. This rearrangement joins TRBV12-3 or TRBV12-4 to TRBJ2-7, with 7 positions matching TRBD2. CDR3 length equals 16 residues. V gave up 5 bases and J gave up 6 bases; unmatched junction bases: 16. The CDR3 loop reads CASSLGLGREIPEQYF. CDR3 nucleotide sequence: TGTGCCAGCAGTCTTGGACTAGGGCGGGAGATTCCCGAGCAGTACTTC.

This clonotype was seen ten or more times. The rearrangement uses TRBV2 and TRBJ2-1, with 8 bases aligning to TRBD1. This CDR3 comprises 15 residues. The germline CDR1 and CDR2 sequences are SNHLY and FYNNEI. With 4 bases clipped from V and 0 bases from J, the junction kept 2 bases outside the gene matches. CDR3 sequence (DNA): TGTGCCAGCAGTGGACAGGGGAGCTCCTACAATGAGCAGTTCTTC. It encodes CASSGQGSSYNEQFF.

This clonotype showed up just a few times. The chain has TRBV5-6 and TRBJ2-1; 7 bases agree with TRBD1. Germline CDR1 is SGHDT and CDR2 is YYEEEE. This CDR3 comprises 15 residues. V shed 5 bases and J 5 bases; nucleotides not matched to a gene: 10. CDR3 DNA: TGTGCCAGCAGGACCCTCAGGGGGATCGACAATGAGCAGTTCTTC. It codes for CASRTLRGIDNEQFF.

This clonotype was recorded a few times. The V call is TRBV20-1, the J call TRBJ1-1, with no clear D. Trimming pared 4 bases from V and 1 base from J, leaving 10 bases between. Germline CDR1 DFQATT, CDR2 SNEGSKA (reference sequence). This CDR3 contains 13 residues. CDR3 bases: TGCAGTGCTAAGCGTCAGAGGAACACTGAAGCTTTCTTT. It specifies CSAKRQRNTEAFF.

The chain is built from TRBV27 and TRBJ2-1, with 7 nucleotides matching TRBD1. In germline, CDR1 is MNHEY, CDR2 SMNVEV (reference sequence). The CDR3 is made up of 14 amino acids. V shed 2 bases, J shed 4 bases, and the junction held 2 bases outside the gene matches. CDR3 amino acids: CASSLQGDYNEQFF. In DNA, the CDR3 is TGTGCCAGCAGTTTACAGGGGGATTACAATGAGCAGTTCTTC.

This clonotype was detected a few times. This chain connects TRBV20-1 to TRBJ2-2; a weak D match, TRBD1 (5 bases). The CDR3 sequence is 13 residues long. V was trimmed by 5 bases and J by 7 bases, leaving 14 bases between them. The germline V gene encodes CDR1 DFQATT and CDR2 SNEGSKA (reference sequence). Written as DNA, the CDR3 is TGCAGTGCTCCAGCAAGGGGTTACGGGGAGCTGTTTTTT. It codes for CSAPARGYGELFF.